This T cell receptor (beta chain) came from a study of blood T cell repertoires in COVID-19. Overall study context: Italy, Spain and the United States were the sources of the convalescent and acute COVID-19 samples.

V was pared by 0 bases and J by 6 bases, with 7 bases of the junction left unmatched. The CDR3 runs to 15 residues. Per germline, CDR1 SGHDT and CDR2 YYEEEE. TCRdb's table, derived via immunoSEQ multiplex PCR, lists solely in-frame clones and lacks some. The sample lists approximately 170,000 clones, about four fifths seen once, with under 3% in the top ten. This chain links TRBV5-6 with TRBJ1-1, with 8 bases aligning to TRBD1. Source material: peripheral blood. The source of this sequence is a human donor with acute or convalescent COVID-19. The donor label of this sample is uncertain. The CDR3 is CASSLARGQGPEAFF. In nucleotides, the CDR3 is TGTGCCAGCAGCTTGGCCCGAGGACAGGGACCTGAAGCTTTCTTT.